This T cell receptor beta chain emerged from a study of blood T cell repertoires in COVID-19. The overall study: Samples taken during acute and convalescent COVID-19 were collected in the United States, Italy and Spain. Sources were T cells, B-cell-depleted T cells, or PBMCs; the material itself was cDNA or gDNA.

Seattle cases were enrolled at active infection and followed longitudinally. Per the original data handling: Amplification of reference gene primers was used by the study to estimate nucleated cell counts. The protocol was immunoSEQ multiplex PCR, while the TCRdb copy is restricted to in-frame clones and leaves out a portion. The V and J calls and the clone size are those of that table, but D and trimming were determined from the DNA. The profile shows over 60,000 clones, 84% of them singletons. This clone showed up just once. Looked up from germline, CDR1 is MDHEN and CDR2 is SYDVKM. The CDR3 extends over 16 amino acids. V gave up 6 bases and J gave up 3 bases; unmatched junction bases: 12.

Input material: peripheral blood. The V gene is TRBV28, the J gene TRBJ1-1, with 8 bases that match TRBD1. The TCR originated in a man between 50 and 59 years old with COVID-19, enrolled during active disease. CDR3 protein: CASRPSPGQEDTEAFF. The CDR3 DNA follows: TGTGCCAGCAGACCATCACCGGGACAGGAGGACACTGAAGCTTTCTTT.